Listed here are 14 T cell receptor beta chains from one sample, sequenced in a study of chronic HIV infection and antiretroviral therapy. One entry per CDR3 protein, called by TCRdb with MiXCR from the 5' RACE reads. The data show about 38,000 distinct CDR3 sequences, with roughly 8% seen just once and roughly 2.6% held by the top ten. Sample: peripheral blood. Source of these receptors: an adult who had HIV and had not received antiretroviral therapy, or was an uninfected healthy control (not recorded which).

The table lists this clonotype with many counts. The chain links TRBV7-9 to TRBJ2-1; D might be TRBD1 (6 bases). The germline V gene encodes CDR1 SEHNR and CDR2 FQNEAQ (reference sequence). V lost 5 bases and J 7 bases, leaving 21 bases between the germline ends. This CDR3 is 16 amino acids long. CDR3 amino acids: CASSILQGIRSNEQFF. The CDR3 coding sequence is TGTGCCAGCAGCATCCTACAGGGTATAAGGTCGAATGAGCAGTTCTTC.

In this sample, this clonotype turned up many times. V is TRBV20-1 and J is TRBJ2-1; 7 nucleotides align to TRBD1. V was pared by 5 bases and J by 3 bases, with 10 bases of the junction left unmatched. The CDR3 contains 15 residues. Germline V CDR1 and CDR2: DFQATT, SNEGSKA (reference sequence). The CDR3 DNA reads TGCAGTGCTCAAATGTCCAGGGGGTACTACAATGAGCAGTTCTTC. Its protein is CSAQMSRGYYNEQFF.

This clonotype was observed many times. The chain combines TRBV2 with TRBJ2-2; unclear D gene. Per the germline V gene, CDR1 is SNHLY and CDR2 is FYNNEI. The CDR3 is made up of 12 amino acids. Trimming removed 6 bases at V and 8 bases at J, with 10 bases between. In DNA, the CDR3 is TGTGCCAGCAGGGCTCAATTTGGGGAGCTGTTTTTT. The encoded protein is CASRAQFGELFF.

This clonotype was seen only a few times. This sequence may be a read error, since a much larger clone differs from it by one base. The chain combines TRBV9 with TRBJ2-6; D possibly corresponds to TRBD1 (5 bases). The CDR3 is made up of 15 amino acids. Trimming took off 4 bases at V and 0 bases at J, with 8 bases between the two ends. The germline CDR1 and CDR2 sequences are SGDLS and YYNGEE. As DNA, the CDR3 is TGTGCCAGCAGCCAAGGGGCCTCTGGGGCCAACGTCCTGACTTTC. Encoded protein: CASSQGASGANVLTF.

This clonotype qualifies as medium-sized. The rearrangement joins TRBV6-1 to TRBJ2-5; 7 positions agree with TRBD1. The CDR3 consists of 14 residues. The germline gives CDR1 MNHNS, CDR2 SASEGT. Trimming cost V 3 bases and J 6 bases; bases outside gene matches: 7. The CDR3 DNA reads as TGTGCCAGCAGTGAGGTCAGGGGGTGGAAGACCCAGTACTTC. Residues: CASSEVRGWKTQYF.

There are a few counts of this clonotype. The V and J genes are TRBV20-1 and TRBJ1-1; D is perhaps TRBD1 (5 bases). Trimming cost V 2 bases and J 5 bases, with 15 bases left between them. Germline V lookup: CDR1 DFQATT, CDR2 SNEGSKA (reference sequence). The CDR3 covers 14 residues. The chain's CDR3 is CSARTPGGGTEAFF. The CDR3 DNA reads TGCAGTGCTAGAACCCCTGGGGGGGGGACTGAAGCTTTCTTT.

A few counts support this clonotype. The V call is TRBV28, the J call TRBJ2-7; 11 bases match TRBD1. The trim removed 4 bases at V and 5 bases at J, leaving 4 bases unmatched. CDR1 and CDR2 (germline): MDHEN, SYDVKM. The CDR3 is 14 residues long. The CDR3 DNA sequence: TGTGCCAGCAGTTCGGGACAGGGGGGCGACGAGCAGTACTTC. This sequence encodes CASSSGQGGDEQYF.

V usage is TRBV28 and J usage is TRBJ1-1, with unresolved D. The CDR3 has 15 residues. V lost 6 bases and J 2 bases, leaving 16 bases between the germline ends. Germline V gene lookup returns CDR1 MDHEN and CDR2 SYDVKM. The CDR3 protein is CASRSNRAANTEAFF. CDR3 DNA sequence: TGTGCCAGCAGGTCAAACCGGGCAGCTAACACTGAAGCTTTCTTT.

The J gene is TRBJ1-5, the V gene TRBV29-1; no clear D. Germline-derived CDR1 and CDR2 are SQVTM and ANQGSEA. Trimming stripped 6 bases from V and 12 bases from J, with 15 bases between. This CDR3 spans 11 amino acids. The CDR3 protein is CSVREGGLQHF. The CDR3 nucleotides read TGCAGCGTCAGAGAAGGAGGTCTCCAGCATTTT.

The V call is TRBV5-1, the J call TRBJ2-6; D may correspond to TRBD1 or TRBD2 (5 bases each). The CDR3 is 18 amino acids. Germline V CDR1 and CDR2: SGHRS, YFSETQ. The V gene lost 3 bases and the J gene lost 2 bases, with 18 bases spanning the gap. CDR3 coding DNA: TGCGCCAGCAGCTCCCTAACAGGACTGGGTGCTGGGGCCAACGTCCTGACTTTC. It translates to CASSSLTGLGAGANVLTF.

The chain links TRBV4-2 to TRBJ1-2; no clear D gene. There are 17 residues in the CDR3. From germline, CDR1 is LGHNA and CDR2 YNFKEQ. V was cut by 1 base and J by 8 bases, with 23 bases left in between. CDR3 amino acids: CASSQVIGLNNLGGYTF. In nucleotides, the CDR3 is TGTGCCAGCAGCCAAGTTATCGGACTTAACAATCTCGGGGGCTACACCTTC.

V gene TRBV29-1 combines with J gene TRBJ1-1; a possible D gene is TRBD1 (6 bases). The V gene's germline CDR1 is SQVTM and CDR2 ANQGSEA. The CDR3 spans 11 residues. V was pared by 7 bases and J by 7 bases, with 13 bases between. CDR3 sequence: CSAGGRNEAFF. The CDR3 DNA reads TGCAGCGCCGGGGGGCGAAATGAAGCTTTCTTT.

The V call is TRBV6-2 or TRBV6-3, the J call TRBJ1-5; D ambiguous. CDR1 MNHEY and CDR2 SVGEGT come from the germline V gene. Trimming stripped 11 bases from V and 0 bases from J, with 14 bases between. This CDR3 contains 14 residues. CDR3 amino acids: CAAGWVGSNQPQHF. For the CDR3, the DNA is TGTGCCGCCGGGTGGGTTGGTAGCAATCAGCCCCAGCATTTT.

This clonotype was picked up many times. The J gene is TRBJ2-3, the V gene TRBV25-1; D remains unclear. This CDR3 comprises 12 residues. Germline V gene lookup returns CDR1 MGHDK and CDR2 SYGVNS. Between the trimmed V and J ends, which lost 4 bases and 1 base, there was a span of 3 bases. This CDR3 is CASSVGTDTQYF. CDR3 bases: TGTGCCAGCAGTGTGGGCACAGATACGCAGTATTTT.